This entry concerns a single TCR beta chain. Its antigen is unknown. No much larger clone exists at a distance of one base, and base qualities are not known. TCRbeta CDR3 regions were amplified from genomic DNA by means of the immunoSEQ Assay, a bias-controlled multiplex PCR. The published analysis was carried out like this. Within the assay, amplification of reference gene primers was used to estimate how many nucleated cells each sample contained. To quantify the absolute abundance of each unique TCRbeta CDR3 rearrangement, sequence reads were collapsed and filtered. For each sample, productive Simpson clonality was calculated as the square root of Simpson's diversity index across productive rearrangements. TCRdb stores this immuneACCESS table with in-frame sequences only. Part of the clones is absent; in the studies checked, under half of the shortfall reflects unresolved V genes, and no reason is known for the rest. V and J calls and clone size are as listed in that table; D and trimming were resolved from the DNA. The sample table lists under 200,000 clones, about four fifths of them with a count of one. The ten largest make up 8.1% of the sample.

The data belong to a study of blood T cell repertoires in COVID-19 (dated by TCRdb to about 2020). General notes on the study: Samples covering the acute and convalescent phases of COVID-19 were provided by collaborators in the United States, Italy and Spain. The material from the prospective study consisted of cDNA or gDNA derived from T cells, B-cell-depleted T cells, or PBMCs. Subjects who had been exposed to COVID-19, were actively infected with it, or had recovered from it provided the deeply sampled blood TCRbeta repertoires that made up the dataset. A freely available public database, intended as a resource for researchers studying the immune response to SARS-CoV-2, is where the repertoires were released. The samples were drawn from the first 160 participants of the ongoing ImmuneRACE study and from under 1,500 subjects provided by 6 global collaborators. The sample metadata nearly always contained a de-identified subject ID, COVID-19 status, age in years and sex. Where available, HLA class I and class II types were obtained from metadata supplied by the sample provider rather than from assay-based typing.

At one collaborating source in Seattle, patients were enrolled during active infection and were followed longitudinally through the course of disease. Each collaborating institution followed its own protocols to collect whole blood in K2EDTA tubes. Collaborator samples were shipped for TCRbeta analysis as frozen whole blood, isolated PBMCs, or DNA extracted from either sample type. The germline V gene specifies SGHRS as CDR1 and YFSETQ as CDR2. Inclusive of the bounding cysteine and phenylalanine, the CDR3 is 12 residues long. Only the CDR3 region is kept as DNA, spanning 36 bases read in frame from base 1. Germline trimming amounts to 6 bases on V and 6 bases on J, with 0 as the count of junction bases outside the gene matches. Points the paper makes about the study in general: The amount of clinical and demographic metadata varied by source and participant and was provided uncurated.

The chain joins TRBV5-1 to TRBJ2-1; 10 middle bases align to TRBD2. The specimen was peripheral blood. The receptor was isolated from an older woman with COVID-19, enrolled during active disease. The DNA sequence is given as TGCGCCAGCAAGCGGGAGGGCAATGAGCAGTTCTTC. Its product reads: CASKREGNEQFF.